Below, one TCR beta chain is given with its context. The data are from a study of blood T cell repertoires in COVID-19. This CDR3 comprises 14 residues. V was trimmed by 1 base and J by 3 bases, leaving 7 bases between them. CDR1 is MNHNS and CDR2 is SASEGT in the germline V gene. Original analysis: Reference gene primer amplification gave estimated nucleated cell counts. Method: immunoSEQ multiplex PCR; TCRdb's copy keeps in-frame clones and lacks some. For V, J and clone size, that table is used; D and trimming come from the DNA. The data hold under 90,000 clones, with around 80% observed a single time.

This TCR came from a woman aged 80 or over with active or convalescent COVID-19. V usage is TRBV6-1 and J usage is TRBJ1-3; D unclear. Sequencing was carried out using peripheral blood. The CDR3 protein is CASSEGTSGNTIYF. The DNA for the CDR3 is TGTGCCAGCAGTGAAGGGACTAGTGGAAACACCATATATTTT.